This TCR beta chain came from a study of blood T cell repertoires in COVID-19. Turning to the study itself: Material from acute and convalescent COVID-19 was sourced from the United States, Italy and Spain.

Assay used: immunoSEQ multiplex PCR; TCRdb lists only in-frame clones, some missing. The data hold over 350,000 clones, with 80% to 90% observed a single time. Germline V lookup: CDR1 MNHEY, CDR2 SVGAGI. CDR3 length: 12 residues. Trimming stripped 4 bases from V and 7 bases from J, with 10 bases between. The source material was peripheral blood. This clonotype was sampled from a woman aged 30 to 39 with acute or convalescent COVID-19. The chain uses TRBV6-5 and TRBJ1-1, with D possibly matching TRBD1 (5 bases). The DNA for the CDR3 is TGTGCCAGCAGTTCCCGGGGGGTTGAAGCTTTCTTT. As protein: CASSSRGVEAFF.